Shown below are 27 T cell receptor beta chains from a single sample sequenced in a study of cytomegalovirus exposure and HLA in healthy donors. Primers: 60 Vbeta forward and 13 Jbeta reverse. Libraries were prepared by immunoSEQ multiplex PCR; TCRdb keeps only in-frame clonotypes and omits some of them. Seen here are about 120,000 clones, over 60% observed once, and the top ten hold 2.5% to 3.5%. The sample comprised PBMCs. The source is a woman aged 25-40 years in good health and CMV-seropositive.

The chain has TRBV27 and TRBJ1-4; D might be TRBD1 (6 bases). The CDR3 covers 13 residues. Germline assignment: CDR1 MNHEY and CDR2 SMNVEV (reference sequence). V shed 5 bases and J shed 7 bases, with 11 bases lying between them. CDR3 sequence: CASSHGTSEKLFF. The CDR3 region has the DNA TGTGCCAGCAGTCACGGGACAAGTGAAAAACTGTTTTTT.

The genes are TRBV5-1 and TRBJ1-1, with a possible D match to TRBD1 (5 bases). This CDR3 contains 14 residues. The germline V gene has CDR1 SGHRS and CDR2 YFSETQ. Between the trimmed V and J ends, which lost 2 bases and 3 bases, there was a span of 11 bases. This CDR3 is CASSFGGLDTEAFF. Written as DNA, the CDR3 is TGCGCCAGCAGCTTCGGGGGATTAGACACTGAAGCTTTCTTT.

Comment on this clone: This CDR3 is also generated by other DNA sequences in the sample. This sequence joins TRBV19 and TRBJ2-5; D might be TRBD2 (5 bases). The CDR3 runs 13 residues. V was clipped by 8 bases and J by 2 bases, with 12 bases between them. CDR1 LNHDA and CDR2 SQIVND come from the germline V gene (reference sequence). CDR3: CASAASGQETQYF. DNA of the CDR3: TGTGCCAGTGCCGCCAGCGGACAAGAGACCCAGTACTTC.

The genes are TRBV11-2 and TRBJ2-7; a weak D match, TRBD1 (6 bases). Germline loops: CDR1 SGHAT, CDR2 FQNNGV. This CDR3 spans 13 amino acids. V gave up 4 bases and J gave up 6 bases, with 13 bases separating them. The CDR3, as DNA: TGTGCCAGCAGCTCAGTAACAGGGAGCGAGCAGTACTTC. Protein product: CASSSVTGSEQYF.

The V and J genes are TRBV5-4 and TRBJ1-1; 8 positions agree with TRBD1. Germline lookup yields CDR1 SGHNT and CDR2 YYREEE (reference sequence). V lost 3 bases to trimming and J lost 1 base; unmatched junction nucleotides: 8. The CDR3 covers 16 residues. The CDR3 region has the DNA TGTGCCAGCAGCTGGGGAGGACAGGGTAGGAACACTGAAGCTTTCTTT. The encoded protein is CASSWGGQGRNTEAFF.

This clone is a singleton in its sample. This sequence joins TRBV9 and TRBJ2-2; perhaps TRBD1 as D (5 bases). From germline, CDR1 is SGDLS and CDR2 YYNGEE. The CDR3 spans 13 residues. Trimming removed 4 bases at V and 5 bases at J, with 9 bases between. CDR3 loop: CASSIQGTGELFF. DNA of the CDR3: TGTGCCAGCAGCATCCAGGGTACCGGGGAGCTGTTTTTT.

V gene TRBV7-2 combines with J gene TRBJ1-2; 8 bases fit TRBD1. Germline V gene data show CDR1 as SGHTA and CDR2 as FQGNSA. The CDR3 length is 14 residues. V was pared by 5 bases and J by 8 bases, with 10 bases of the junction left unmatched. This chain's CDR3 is CASSLDQGAQGYTF. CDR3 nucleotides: TGTGCCAGCAGCCTAGACCAGGGGGCGCAGGGCTACACCTTC.

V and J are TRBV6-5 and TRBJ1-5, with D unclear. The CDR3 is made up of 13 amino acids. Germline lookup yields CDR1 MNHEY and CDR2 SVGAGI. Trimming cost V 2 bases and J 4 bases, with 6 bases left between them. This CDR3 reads CASSYGRNQPQHF. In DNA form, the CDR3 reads TGTGCCAGCAGTTACGGGAGGAATCAGCCCCAGCATTTT.

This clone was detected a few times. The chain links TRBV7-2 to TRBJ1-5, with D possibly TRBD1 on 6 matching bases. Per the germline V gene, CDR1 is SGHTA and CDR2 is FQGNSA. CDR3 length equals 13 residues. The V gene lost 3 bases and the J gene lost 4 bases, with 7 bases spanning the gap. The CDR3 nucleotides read TGTGCCAGCAGCTTCGACAGGAATCAGCCCCAGCATTTT. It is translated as CASSFDRNQPQHF.

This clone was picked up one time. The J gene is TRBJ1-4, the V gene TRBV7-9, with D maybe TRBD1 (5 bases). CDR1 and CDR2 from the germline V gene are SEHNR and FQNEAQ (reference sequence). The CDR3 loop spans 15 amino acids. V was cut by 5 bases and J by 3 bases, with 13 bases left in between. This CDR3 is CASSPQGLANEKLFF. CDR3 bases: TGTGCCAGCAGCCCCCAGGGACTAGCTAATGAAAAACTGTTTTTT.

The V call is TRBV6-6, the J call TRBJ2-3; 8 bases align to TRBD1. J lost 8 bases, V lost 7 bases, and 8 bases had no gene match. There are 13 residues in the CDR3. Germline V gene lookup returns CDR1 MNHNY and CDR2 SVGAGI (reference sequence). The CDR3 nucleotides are TGTGCCAGCATCGGGACAGGCCCGGGTACGCAGTATTTT. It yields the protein CASIGTGPGTQYF.

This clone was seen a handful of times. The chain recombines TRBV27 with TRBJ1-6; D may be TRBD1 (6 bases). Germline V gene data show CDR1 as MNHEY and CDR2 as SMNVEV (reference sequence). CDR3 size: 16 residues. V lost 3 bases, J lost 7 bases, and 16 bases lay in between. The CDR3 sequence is CASSLGAQGRNSPLHF. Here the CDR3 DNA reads TGTGCCAGCAGTTTGGGGGCCCAGGGGCGAAATTCACCCCTCCACTTT.

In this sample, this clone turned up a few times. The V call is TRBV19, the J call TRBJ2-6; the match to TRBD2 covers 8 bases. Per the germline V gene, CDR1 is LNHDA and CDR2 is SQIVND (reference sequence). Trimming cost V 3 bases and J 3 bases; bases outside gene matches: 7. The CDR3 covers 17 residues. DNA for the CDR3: TGTGCCAGTAGTATCCGGGGGGGCCGGGATGGGGCCAACGTCCTGACTTTC. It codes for CASSIRGGRDGANVLTF.

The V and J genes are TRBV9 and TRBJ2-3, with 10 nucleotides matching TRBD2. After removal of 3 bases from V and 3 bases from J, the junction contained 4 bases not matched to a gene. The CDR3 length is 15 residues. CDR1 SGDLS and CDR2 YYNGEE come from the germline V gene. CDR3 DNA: TGTGCCAGCAGCGCTAGCGGGGGAGAAACAGATACGCAGTATTTT. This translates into CASSASGGETDTQYF.

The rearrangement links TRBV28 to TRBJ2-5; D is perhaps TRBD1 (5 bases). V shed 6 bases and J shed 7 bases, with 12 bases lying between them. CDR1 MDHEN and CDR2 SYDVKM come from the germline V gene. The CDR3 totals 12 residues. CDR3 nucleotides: TGTGCCAGCAGCAGGACCCAGGGGACCCAGTACTTC. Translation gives CASSRTQGTQYF.

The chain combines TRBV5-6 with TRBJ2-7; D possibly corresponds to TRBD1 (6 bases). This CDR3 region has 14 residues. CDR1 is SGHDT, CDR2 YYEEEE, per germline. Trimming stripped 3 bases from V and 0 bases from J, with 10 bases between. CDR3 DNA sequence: TGTGCCAGCAGCTACGGACAGAACTCCTACGAGCAGTACTTC. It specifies CASSYGQNSYEQYF.

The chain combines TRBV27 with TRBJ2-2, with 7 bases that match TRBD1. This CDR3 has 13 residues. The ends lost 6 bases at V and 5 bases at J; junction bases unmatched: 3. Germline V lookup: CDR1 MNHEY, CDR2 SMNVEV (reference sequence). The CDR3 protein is CASRTGRTGELFF. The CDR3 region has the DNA TGTGCCAGCAGGACAGGGCGGACCGGGGAGCTGTTTTTT.

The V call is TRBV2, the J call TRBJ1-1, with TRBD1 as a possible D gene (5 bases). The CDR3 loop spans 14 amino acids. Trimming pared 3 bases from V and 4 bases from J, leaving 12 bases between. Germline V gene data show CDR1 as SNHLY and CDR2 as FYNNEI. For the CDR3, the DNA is TGTGCCAGCAGTGAGACCCGGGGGGGCACTGAAGCTTTCTTT. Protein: CASSETRGGTEAFF.

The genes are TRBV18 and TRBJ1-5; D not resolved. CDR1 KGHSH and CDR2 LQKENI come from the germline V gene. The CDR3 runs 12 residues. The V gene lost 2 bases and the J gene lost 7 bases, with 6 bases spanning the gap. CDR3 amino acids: CASSPNEQPQHF. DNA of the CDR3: TGTGCCAGCTCACCAAATGAGCAGCCCCAGCATTTT.

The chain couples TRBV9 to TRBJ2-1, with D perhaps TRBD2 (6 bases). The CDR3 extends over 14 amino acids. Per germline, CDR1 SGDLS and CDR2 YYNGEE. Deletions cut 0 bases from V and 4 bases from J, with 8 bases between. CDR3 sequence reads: CASSVDGGYNEQFF. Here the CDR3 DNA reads TGTGCCAGCAGCGTAGACGGGGGTTACAATGAGCAGTTCTTC.

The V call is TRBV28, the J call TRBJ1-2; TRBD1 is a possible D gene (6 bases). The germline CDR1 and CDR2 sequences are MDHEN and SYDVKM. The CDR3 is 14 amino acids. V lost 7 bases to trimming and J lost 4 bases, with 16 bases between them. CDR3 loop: CASTAGDKFYGYTF. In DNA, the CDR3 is TGTGCCAGCACGGCGGGGGACAAGTTCTATGGCTACACCTTC.

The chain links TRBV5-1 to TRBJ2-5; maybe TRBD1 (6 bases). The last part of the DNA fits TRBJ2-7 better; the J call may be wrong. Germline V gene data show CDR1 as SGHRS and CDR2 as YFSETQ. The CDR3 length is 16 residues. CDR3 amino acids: CASSLAGTTKTLEQYF. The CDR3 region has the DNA TGCGCCAGCAGCTTGGCCGGGACAACCAAAACCCTCGAGCAGTACTTC.

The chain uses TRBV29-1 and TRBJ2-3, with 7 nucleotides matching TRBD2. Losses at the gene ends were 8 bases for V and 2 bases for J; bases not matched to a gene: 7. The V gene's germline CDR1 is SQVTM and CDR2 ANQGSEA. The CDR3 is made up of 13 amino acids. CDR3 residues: CSRRGVNTDTQYF. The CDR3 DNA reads TGCAGCCGACGGGGGGTGAACACAGATACGCAGTATTTT.

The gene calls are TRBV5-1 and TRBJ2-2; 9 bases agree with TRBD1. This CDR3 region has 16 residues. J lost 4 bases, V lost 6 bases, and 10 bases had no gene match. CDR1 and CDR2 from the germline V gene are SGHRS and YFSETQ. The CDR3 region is CASTSSGTGSTGELFF. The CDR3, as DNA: TGCGCCAGCACCTCGTCCGGGACAGGGAGCACCGGGGAGCTGTTTTTT.

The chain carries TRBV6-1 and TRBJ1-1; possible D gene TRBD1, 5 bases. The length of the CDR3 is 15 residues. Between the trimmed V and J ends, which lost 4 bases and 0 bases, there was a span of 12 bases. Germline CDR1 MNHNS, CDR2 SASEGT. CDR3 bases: TGTGCCAGCAGTGCCCCGGACACGATGAACACTGAAGCTTTCTTT. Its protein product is CASSAPDTMNTEAFF.

The CDR3 here is CASSPPTGGHTEAFF. The CDR3 region has the DNA TGTGCCAGCAGTCCACCGACAGGGGGCCACACTGAAGCTTTCTTT. The V gene is TRBV5-4, the J gene TRBJ1-1, with 10 bases fitting TRBD1. Losses at the gene ends were 5 bases for V and 3 bases for J; bases not matched to a gene: 7. Germline values: CDR1 SGHNT, CDR2 YYREEE (reference sequence). This CDR3 region has 15 residues.

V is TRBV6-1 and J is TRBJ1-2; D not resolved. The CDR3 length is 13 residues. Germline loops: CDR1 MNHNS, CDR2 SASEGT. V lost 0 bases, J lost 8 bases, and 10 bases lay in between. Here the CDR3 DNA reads TGTGCCAGCAGTGAAGCGGGGAGCATGGGCTACACCTTC. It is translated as CASSEAGSMGYTF.